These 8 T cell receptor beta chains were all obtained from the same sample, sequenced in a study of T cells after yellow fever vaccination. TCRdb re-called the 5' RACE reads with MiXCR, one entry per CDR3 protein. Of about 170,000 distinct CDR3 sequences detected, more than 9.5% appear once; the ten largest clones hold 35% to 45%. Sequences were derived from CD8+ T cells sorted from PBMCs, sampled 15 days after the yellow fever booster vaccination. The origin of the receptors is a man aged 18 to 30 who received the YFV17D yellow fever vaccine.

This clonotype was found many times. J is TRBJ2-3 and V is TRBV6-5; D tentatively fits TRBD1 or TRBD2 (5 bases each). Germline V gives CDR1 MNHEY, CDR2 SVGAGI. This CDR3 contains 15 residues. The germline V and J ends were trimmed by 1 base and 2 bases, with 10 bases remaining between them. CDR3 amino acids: CASSYFFGATDTQYF. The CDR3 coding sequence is TGTGCCAGCAGTTACTTCTTCGGGGCCACAGATACGCAGTATTTT.

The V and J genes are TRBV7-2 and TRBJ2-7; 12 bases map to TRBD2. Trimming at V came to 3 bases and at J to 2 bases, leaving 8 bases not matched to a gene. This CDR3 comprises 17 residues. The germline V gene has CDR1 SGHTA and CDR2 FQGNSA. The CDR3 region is CASSFRLAGEPAYEQYF. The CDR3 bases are TGTGCCAGCAGCTTTCGACTAGCGGGGGAGCCCGCCTACGAGCAGTACTTC. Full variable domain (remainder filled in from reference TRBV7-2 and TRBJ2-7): GAGVSQSPSNKVTEKGKDVELRCDPISGHTALYWYRQSLGQGLEFLIYFQGNSAPDKSGLPSDRFSAERTGGSVSTLTIQRTQQEDSAVYLCASSFRLAGEPAYEQYFGPGTRLTVT.

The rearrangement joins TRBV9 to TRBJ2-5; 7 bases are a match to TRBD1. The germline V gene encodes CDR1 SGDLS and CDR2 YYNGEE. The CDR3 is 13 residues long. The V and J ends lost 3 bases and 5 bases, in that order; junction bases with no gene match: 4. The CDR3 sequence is CASSDRGGETQYF. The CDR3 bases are TGTGCCAGCAGCGACAGGGGCGGGGAGACCCAGTACTTC. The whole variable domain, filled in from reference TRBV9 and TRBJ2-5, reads DSGVTQTPKHLITATGQRVTLRCSPRSGDLSVYWYQQSLDQGLQFLIQYYNGEERAKGNILERFSAQQFPDLHSELNLSSLELGDSALYFCASSDRGGETQYFGPGTRLLVL.

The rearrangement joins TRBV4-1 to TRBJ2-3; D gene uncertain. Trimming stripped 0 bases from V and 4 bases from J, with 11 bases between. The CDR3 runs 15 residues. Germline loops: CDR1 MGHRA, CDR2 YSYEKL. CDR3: CASSQEGTAADTQYF. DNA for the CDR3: TGCGCCAGCAGCCAAGAGGGAACAGCCGCAGATACGCAGTATTTT.

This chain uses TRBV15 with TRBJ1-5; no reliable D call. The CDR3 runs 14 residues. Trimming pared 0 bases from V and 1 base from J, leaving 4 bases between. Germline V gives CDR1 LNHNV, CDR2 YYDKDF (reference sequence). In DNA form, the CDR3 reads TGTGCCACCAGCAGAGATAGGAGCAATCAGCCCCAGCATTTT. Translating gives CATSRDRSNQPQHF.

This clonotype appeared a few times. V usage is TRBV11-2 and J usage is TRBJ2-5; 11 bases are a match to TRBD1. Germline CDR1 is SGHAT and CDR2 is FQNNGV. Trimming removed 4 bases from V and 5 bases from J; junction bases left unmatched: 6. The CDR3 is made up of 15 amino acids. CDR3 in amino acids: CASSSRDRGMETQYF. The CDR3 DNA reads TGTGCCAGCAGCTCCCGGGACAGGGGGATGGAGACCCAGTACTTC. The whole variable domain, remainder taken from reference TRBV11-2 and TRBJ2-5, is EAGVAQSPRYKIIEKRQSVAFWCNPISGHATLYWYQQILGQGPKLLIQFQNNGVVDDSQLPKDRFSAERLKGVDSTLKIQPAKLEDSAVYLCASSSRDRGMETQYFGPGTRLLVL.

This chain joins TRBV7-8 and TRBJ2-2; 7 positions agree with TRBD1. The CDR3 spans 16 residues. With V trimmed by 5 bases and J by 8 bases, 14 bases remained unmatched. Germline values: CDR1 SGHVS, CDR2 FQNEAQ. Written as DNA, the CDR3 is TGTGCCAGCAGCCAAAATAGGGGGCGAGGGTCGGGGGAGCTGTTTTTT. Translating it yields CASSQNRGRGSGELFF.

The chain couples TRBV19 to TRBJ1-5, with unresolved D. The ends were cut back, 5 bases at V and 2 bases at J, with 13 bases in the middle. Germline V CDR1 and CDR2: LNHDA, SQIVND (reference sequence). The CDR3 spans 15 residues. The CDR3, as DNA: TGTGCCAGTAGTTTCTACAGTGGGGGCAATCAGCCCCAGCATTTT. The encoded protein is CASSFYSGGNQPQHF.